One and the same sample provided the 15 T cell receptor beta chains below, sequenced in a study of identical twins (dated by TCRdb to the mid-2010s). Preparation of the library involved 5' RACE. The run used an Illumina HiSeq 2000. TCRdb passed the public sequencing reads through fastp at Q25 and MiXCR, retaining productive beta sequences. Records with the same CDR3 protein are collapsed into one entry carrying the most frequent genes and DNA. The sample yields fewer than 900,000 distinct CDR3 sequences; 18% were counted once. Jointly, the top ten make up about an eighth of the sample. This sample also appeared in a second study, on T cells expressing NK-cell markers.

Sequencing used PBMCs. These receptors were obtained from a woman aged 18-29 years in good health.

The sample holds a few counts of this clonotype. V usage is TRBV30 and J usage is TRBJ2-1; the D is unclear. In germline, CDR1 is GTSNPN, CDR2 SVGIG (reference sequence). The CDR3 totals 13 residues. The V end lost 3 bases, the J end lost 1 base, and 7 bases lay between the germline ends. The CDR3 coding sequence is TGTGCCTGGAGCGCCGATTCCTACAATGAGCAGTTCTTC. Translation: CAWSADSYNEQFF.

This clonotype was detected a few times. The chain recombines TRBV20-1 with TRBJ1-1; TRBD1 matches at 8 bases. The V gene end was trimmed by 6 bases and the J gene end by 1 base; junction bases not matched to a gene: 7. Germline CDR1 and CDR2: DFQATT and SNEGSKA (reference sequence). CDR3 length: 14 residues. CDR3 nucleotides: TGCAGTGCAATACCAGGGGGCCCGAACACTGAAGCTTTCTTT. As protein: CSAIPGGPNTEAFF.

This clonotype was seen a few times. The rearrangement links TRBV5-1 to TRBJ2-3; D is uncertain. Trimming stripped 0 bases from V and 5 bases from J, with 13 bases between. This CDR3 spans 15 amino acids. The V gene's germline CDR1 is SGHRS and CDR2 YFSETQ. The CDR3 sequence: CASSLEYPWGDTQYF. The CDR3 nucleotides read TGCGCCAGCAGCTTGGAGTATCCCTGGGGAGATACGCAGTATTTT. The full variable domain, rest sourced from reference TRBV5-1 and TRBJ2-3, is KAGVTQTPRYLIKTRGQQVTLSCSPISGHRSVSWYQQTPGQGLQFLFEYFSETQRNKGNFPGRFSGRQFSNSRSEMNVSTLELGDSALYLCASSLEYPWGDTQYFGPGTRLTVL.

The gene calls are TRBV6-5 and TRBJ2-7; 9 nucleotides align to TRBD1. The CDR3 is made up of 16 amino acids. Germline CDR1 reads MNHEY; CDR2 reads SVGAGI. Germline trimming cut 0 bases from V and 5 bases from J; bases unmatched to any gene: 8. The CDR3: CASSYSRTGESNEQYF. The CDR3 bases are TGTGCCAGCAGTTACTCGCGGACAGGGGAGTCGAACGAGCAGTACTTC.

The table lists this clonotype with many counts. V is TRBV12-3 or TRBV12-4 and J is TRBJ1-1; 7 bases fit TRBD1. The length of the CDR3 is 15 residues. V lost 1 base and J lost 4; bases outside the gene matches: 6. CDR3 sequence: CASSLEARGGTEAFF. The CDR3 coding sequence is TGTGCCAGCAGTTTAGAGGCCAGGGGGGGCACTGAAGCTTTCTTT.

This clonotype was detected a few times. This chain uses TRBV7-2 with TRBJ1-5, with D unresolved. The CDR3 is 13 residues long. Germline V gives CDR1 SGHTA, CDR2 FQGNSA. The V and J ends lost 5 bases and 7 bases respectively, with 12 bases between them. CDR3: CASSVNPRQPQHF. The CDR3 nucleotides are TGTGCCAGCAGCGTTAACCCGAGGCAGCCCCAGCATTTT.

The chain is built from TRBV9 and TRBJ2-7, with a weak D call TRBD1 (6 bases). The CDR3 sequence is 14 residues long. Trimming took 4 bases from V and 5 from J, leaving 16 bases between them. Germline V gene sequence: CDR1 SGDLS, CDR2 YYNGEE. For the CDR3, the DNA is TGTGCCAGCAGCCCACAGGGCATAATCCACGAGCAGTACTTC. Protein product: CASSPQGIIHEQYF.

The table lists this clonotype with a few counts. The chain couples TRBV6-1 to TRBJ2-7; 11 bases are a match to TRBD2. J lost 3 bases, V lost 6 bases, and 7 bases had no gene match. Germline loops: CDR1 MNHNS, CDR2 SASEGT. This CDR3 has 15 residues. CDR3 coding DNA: TGTGCCAGCAGACATTTAGCGGGGGGGCTCTACGAGCAGTACTTC. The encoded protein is CASRHLAGGLYEQYF.

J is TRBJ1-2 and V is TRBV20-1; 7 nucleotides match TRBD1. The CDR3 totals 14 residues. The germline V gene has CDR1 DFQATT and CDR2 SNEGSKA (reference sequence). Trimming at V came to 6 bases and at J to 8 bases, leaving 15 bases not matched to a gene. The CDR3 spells CSAHTDRVLRGYTF. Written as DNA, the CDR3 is TGCAGTGCCCATACAGACAGGGTACTGAGGGGCTACACCTTC.

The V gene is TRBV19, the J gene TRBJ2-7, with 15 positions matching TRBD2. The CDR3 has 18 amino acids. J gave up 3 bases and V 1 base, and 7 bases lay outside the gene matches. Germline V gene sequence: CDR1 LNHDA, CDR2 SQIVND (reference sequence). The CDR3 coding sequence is TGTGCCAGTAGTATAGGGGGACTAGCGGGAGGACGCATCTACGAGCAGTACTTC. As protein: CASSIGGLAGGRIYEQYF.

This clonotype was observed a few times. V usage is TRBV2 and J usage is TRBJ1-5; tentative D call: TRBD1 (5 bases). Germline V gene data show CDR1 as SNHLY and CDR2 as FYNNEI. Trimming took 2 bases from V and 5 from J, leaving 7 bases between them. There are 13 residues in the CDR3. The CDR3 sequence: CASSEIGDQPQHF. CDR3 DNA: TGTGCCAGCAGTGAAATAGGGGATCAGCCCCAGCATTTT.

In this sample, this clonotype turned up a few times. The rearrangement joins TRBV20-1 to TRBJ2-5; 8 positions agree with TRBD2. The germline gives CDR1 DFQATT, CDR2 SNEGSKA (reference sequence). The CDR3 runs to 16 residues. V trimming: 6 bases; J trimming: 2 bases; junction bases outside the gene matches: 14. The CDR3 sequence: CSARPALAGTQETQYF. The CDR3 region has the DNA TGCAGTGCCCGCCCCGCCCTAGCGGGCACTCAAGAGACCCAGTACTTC.

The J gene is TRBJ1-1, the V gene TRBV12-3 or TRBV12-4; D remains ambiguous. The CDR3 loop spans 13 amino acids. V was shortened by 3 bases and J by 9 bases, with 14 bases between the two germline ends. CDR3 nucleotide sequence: TGTGCCAGCAGTTTTGGACCCCTCTACCAAGCTTTCTTT. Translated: CASSFGPLYQAFF.

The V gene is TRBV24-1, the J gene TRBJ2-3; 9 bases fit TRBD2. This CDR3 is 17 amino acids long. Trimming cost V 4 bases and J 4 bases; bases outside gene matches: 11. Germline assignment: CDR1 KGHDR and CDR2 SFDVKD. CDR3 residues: CATSEHPSSGNADTQYF. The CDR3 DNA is TGTGCCACCAGTGAACACCCCTCTAGCGGGAACGCAGATACGCAGTATTTT.

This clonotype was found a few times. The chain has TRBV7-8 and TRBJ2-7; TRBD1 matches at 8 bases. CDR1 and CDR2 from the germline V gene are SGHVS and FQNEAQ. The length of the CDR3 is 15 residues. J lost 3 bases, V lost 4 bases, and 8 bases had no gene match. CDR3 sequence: CASSSGTGDFYEQYF. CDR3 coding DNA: TGTGCCAGCAGCTCTGGGACAGGAGATTTCTACGAGCAGTACTTC. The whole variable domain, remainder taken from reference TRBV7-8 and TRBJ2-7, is GAGVSQSPRYKVAKRGQDVALRCDPISGHVSLFWYQQALGQGPEFLTYFQNEAQLDKSGLPSDRFFAERPEGSVSTLKIQRTQQEDSAVYLCASSSGTGDFYEQYFGPGTRLTVT.